These 5 T cell receptor beta chains originate from one sample sequenced in a study of blood T cell repertoires in COVID-19. The assay was immunoSEQ multiplex PCR, and TCRdb's table has in-frame clones only and misses some. Of about 160,000 clones listed, approximately 90% are singletons. Material for sequencing was peripheral blood. Every receptor here comes from a man aged 18-30 years with acute or convalescent COVID-19.

Only one count was recorded for this clone. This rearrangement joins TRBV27 to TRBJ2-1; no definite D call. The germline gives CDR1 MNHEY, CDR2 SMNVEV (reference sequence). The CDR3 consists of 11 residues. Trimming shortened V by 5 bases and J by 3 bases, and 2 bases separated the two germline ends. As DNA, the CDR3 is TGTGCCAGCAGTCACTACAATGAGCAGTTCTTC. As protein: CASSHYNEQFF.

V gene TRBV6-5 combines with J gene TRBJ1-1; TRBD1 agrees at 8 bases. CDR1 and CDR2 from the germline V gene are MNHEY and SVGAGI. The V segment lost 6 bases and the J segment 4 bases; nucleotides outside the gene matches: 7. CDR3 length: 14 residues. Here the CDR3 reads CASRADRAGTEAFF. The CDR3, as DNA: TGTGCCAGCAGGGCGGACAGGGCGGGCACTGAAGCTTTCTTT.

The V and J genes are TRBV5-4 and TRBJ1-1, with D unclear. Germline values: CDR1 SGHNT, CDR2 YYREEE (reference sequence). The germline V and J ends were trimmed by 3 bases and 1 base, with 10 bases remaining between them. The CDR3 contains 14 residues. CDR3 amino acids: CASSSVEPNTEAFF. Written as DNA, the CDR3 is TGTGCCAGCAGCTCTGTGGAGCCGAACACTGAAGCTTTCTTT. The whole variable domain, filled in from reference TRBV5-4 and TRBJ1-1, reads ETGVTQSPTHLIKTRGQQVTLRCSSQSGHNTVSWYQQALGQGPQFIFQYYREEENGRGNFPPRFSGLQFPNYSSELNVNALELDDSALYLCASSSVEPNTEAFFGQGTRLTVV.

V gene TRBV3-1 (or the pseudogene TRBV3-2) combines with J gene TRBJ2-1; TRBD2 matches at 13 bases. The CDR3 runs 21 residues. V lost 0 bases and J lost 1; bases outside the gene matches: 12. The germline CDR1 and CDR2 sequences are LGHDT and YNNKEL (reference sequence). The chain's CDR3 is CASSQDGWGTSGVTSYNEQFF. CDR3 DNA: TGTGCCAGCAGCCAAGATGGGTGGGGGACTAGCGGGGTTACATCCTACAATGAGCAGTTCTTC.

This clone appeared a single time. The CDR3 DNA reads TGTGCCAGCAGCCGCCGGGAATACAATGAGCAGTTCTTC. It codes for CASSRREYNEQFF. This sequence joins TRBV3-1 (or the pseudogene TRBV3-2) and TRBJ2-1, with D perhaps matching TRBD2 (5 bases). Per the germline V gene, CDR1 is LGHDT and CDR2 is YNNKEL (reference sequence). The CDR3 extends over 13 amino acids. The ends were cut back, 4 bases at V and 4 bases at J, with 8 bases in the middle.